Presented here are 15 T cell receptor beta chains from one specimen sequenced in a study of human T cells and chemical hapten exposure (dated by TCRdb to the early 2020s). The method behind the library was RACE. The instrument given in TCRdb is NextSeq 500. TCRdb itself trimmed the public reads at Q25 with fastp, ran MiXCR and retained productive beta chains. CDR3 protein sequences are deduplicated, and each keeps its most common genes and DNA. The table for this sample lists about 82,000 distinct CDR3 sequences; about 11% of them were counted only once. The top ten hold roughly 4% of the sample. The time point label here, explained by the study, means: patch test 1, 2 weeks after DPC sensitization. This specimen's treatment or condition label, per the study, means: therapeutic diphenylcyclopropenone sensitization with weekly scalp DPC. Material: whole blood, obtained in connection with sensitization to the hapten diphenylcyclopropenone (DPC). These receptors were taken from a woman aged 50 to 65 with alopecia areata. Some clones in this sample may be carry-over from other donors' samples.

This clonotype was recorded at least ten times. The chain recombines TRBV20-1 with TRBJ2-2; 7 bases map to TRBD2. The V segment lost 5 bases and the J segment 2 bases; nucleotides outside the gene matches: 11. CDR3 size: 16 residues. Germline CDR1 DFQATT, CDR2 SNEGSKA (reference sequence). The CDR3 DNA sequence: TGCAGTGCTCCGCCGACTAGCTCCCCAAACACCGGGGAGCTGTTTTTT. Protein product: CSAPPTSSPNTGELFF.

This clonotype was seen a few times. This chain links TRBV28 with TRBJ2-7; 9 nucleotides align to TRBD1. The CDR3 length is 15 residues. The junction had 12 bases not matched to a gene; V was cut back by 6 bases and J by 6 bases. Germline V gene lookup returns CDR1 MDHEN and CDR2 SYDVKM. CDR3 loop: CASRTTGTGIREQYF. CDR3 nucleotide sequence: TGTGCCAGCAGAACGACCGGGACAGGGATTCGCGAGCAGTACTTC.

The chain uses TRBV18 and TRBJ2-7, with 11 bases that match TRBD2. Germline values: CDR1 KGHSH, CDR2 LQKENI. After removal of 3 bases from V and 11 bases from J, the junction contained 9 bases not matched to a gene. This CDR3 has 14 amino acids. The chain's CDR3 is CASSPRTSGPGEYF. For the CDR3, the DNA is TGTGCCAGCTCACCTCGGACTAGCGGGCCGGGAGAGTACTTC.

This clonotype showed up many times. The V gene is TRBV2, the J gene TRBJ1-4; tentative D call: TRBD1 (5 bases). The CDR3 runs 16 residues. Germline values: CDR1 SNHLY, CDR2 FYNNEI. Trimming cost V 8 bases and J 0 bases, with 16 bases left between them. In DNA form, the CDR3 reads TGTGCCAGCGGGGCCTGGGAGGCTGCAACTAATGAAAAACTGTTTTTT. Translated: CASGAWEAATNEKLFF.

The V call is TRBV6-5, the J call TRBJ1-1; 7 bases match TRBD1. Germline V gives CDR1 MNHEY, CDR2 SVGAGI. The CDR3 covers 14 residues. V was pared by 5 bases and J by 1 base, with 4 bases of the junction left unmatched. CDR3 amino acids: CASSPDRRNTEAFF. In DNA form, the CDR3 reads TGTGCCAGCAGTCCGGACAGGAGGAACACTGAAGCTTTCTTT.

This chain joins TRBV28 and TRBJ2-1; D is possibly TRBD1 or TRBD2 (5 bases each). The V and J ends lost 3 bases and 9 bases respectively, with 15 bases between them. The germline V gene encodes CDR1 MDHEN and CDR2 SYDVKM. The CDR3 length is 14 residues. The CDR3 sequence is CASSFGTGLGEQFF. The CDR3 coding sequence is TGTGCCAGCAGTTTCGGGACCGGCCTAGGTGAGCAGTTCTTC.

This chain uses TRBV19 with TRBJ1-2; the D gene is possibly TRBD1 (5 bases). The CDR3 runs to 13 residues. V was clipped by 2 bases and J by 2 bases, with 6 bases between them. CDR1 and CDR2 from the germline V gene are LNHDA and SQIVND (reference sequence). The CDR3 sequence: CASSIRQNYGYTF. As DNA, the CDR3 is TGTGCCAGTAGTATAAGACAGAACTATGGCTACACCTTC.

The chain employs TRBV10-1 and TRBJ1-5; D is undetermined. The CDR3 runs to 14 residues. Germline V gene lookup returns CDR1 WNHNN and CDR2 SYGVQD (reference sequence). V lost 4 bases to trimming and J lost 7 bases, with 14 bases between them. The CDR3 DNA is TGCGCCAGCAGTGTGAAGGTGGTTGACCAGCCCCAGCATTTT. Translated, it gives CASSVKVVDQPQHF.

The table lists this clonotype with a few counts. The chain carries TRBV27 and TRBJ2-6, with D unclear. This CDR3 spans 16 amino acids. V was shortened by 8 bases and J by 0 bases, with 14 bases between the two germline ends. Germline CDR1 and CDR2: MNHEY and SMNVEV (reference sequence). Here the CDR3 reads CASLAYGNSGANVLTF. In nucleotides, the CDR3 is TGTGCCAGCCTCGCTTACGGAAACTCTGGGGCCAACGTCCTGACTTTC.

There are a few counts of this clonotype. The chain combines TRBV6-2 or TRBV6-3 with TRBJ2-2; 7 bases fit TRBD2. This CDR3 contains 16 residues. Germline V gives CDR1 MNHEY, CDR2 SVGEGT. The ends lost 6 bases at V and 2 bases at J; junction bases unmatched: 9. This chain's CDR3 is CASSRRGVRNTGELFF. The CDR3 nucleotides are TGTGCCAGCAGCCGCCGGGGGGTACGAAACACCGGGGAGCTGTTTTTT.

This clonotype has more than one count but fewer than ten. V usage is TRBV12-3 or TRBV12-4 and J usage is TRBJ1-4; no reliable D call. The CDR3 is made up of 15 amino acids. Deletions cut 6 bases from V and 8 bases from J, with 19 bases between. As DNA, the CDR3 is TGTGCCAGCAGCCTACGAAGGAGGGCTGGCGAAAAACTGTTTTTT. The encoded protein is CASSLRRRAGEKLFF.

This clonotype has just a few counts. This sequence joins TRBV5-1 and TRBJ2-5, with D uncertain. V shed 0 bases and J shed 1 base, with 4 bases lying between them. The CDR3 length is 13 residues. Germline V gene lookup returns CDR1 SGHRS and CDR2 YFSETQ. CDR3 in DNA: TGCGCCAGCAGCTTGGCCCTCCAAGAGACCCAGTACTTC. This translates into CASSLALQETQYF. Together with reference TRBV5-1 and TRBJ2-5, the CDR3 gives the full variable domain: KAGVTQTPRYLIKTRGQQVTLSCSPISGHRSVSWYQQTPGQGLQFLFEYFSETQRNKGNFPGRFSGRQFSNSRSEMNVSTLELGDSALYLCASSLALQETQYFGPGTRLLVL.

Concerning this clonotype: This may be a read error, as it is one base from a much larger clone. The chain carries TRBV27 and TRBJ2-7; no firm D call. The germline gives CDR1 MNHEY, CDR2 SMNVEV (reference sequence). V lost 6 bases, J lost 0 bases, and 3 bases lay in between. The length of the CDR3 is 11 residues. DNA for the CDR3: TGTGCCAGCAGATCCTCCTACGAGCAGTACTTC. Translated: CASRSSYEQYF.

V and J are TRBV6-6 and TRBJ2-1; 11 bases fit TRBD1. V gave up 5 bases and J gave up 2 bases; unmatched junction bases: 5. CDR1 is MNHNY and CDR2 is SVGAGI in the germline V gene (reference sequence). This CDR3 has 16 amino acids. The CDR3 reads CASSTTGQGAYNEQFF. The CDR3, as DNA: TGTGCCAGCAGTACCACGGGACAGGGGGCCTACAATGAGCAGTTCTTC.

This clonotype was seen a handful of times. DNA of the CDR3: TGTGCCAGCAGTTACTCGGGGCGTGTATCTCACTACGAGCAGTACTTC. It specifies CASSYSGRVSHYEQYF. The chain links TRBV6-5 to TRBJ2-7; tentative D call: TRBD1 (5 bases). The CDR3 is 16 amino acids. CDR1 and CDR2 from the germline V gene are MNHEY and SVGAGI. Deletions cut 0 bases from V and 3 bases from J, with 15 bases between.